This TCR beta chain was retrieved from a study of post-analysis software for immune sequencing data. At the level of the study: Some patients lacked subtype; others had relapsing-remitting, secondary progressive or progressive-relapsing disease.

The CDR3 has 17 residues. The V end lost 0 bases, the J end lost 2 bases, and 14 bases lay between the germline ends. Germline lookup yields CDR1 MGHRA and CDR2 YSYEKL. Unique molecular identifiers were carried by the TCR beta cDNA libraries. About 460,000 cDNA molecules were obtained from about 1 to 10 million T cells. From the PCR reads, TCRdb called clonotypes with MiXCR, one entry per CDR3 protein. The data hold about 540,000 distinct CDR3 sequences, with less than 40% observed a single time. Study-wide findings and caveats: The study found significantly lower normalized Chao1 diversity in multiple sclerosis patients than in controls. F measure showed strong co-clustering of same-batch samples. Elevated frequency relative to controls characterized four to six TRBV segments in patients, TRBV5-6, TRBV5-1 and TRBV20-1 among them.

Worth noting for this clonotype: The antigen is not known.

This clonotype was obtained from a girl between 2 and 17 years old with multiple sclerosis. This chain joins TRBV4-1 and TRBJ2-1, with a tentative D call TRBD2 (7 bases). What was sequenced was blood. CDR3 DNA sequence: TGCGCCAGCAGCCAAGATTTCGCGGGGGCGGCCTACAATGAGCAGTTCTTC. It encodes CASSQDFAGAAYNEQFF.